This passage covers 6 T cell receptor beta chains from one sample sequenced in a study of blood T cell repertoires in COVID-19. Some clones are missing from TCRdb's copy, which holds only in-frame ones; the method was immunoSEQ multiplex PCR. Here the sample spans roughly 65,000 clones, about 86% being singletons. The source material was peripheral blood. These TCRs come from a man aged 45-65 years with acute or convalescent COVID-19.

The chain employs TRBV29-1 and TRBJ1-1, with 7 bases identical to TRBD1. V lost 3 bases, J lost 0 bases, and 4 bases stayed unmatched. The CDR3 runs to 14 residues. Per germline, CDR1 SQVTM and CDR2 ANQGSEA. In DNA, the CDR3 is TGCAGCGTTGACCCACAGGGGATGAACACTGAAGCTTTCTTT. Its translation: CSVDPQGMNTEAFF.

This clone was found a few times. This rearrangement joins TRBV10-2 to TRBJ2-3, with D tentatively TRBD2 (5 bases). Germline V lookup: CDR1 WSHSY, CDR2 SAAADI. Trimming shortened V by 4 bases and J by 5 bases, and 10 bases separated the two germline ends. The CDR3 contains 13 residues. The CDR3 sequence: CASSAVGGDTQYF. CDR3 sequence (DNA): TGCGCCAGCAGTGCCGTAGGAGGAGATACGCAGTATTTT.

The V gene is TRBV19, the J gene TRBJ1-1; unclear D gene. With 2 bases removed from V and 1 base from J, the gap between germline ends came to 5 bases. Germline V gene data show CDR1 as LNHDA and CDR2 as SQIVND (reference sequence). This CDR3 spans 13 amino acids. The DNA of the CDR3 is TGTGCCAGTAGTATATCGAGGAACACTGAAGCTTTCTTT. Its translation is CASSISRNTEAFF. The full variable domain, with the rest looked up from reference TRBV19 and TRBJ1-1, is DGGITQSPKYLFRKEGQNVTLSCEQNLNHDAMYWYRQDPGQGLRLIYYSQIVNDFQKGDIAEGYSVSREKKESFPLTVTSAQKNPTAFYLCASSISRNTEAFFGQGTRLTVV.

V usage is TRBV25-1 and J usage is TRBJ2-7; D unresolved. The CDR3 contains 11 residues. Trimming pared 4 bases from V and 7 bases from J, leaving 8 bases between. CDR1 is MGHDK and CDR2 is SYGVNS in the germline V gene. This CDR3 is CASSGRSEQYF. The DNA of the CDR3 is TGTGCCAGCAGTGGCAGGTCAGAGCAGTACTTC.

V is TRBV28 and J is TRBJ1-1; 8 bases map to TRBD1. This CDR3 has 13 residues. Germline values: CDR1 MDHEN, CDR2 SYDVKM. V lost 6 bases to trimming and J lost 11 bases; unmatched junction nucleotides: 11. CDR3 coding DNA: TGTGCCAGCAGCCAGGGGGCGGGGGGGCTGGCTTTCTTT. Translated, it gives CASSQGAGGLAFF. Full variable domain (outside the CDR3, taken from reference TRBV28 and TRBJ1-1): DVKVTQSSRYLVKRTGEKVFLECVQDMDHENMFWYRQDPGLGLRLIYFSYDVKMKEKGDIPEGYSVSREKKERFSLILESASTNQTSMYLCASSQGAGGLAFFGQGTRLTVV.

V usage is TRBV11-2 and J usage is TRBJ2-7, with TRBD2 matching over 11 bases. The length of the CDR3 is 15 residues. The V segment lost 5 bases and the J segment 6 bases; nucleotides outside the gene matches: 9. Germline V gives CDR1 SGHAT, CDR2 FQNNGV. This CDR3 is CASSALAGGVVEQYF. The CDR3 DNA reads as TGTGCCAGCAGCGCGTTAGCGGGAGGGGTGGTCGAGCAGTACTTC.